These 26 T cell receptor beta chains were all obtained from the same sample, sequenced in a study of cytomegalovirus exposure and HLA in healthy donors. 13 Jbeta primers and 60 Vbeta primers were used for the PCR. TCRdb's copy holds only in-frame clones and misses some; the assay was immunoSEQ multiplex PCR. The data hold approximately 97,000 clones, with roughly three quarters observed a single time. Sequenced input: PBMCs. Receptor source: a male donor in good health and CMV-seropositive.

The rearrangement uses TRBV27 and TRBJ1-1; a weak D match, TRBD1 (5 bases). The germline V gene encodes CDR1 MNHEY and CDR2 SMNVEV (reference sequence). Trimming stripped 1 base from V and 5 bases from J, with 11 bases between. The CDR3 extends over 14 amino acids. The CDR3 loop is CASSLLGRGTEAFF. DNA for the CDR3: TGTGCCAGCAGTTTATTAGGGAGGGGAACTGAAGCTTTCTTT.

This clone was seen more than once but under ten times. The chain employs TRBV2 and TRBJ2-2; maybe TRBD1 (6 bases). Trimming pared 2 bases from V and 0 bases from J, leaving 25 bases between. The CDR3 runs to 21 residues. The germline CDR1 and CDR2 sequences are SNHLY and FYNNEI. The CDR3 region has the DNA TGTGCCAGCAGTGAACCCCAAGCTCTATGGACAGATGGTACGAACACCGGGGAGCTGTTTTTT. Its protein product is CASSEPQALWTDGTNTGELFF.

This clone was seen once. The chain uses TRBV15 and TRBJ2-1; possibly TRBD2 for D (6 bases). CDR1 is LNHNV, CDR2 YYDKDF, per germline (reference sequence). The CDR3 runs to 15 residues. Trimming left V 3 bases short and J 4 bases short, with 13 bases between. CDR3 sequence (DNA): TGTGCCACCAGCAGGCGACTAGAGGAGTACAATGAGCAGTTCTTC. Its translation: CATSRRLEEYNEQFF.

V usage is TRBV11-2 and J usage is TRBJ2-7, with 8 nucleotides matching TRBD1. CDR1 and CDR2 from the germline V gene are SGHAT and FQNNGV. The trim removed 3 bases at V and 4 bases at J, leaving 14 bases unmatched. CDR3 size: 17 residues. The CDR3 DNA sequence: TGTGCCAGCAGCTTGCTCGGGACAGGTCTCTCGGGTTACGAGCAGTACTTC. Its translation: CASSLLGTGLSGYEQYF.

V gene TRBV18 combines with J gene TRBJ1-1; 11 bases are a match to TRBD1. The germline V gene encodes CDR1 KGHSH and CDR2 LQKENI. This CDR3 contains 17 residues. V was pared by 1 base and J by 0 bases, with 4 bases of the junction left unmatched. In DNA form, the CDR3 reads TGTGCCAGCTCACCACTTGGACAGGGGGCCCTGAACACTGAAGCTTTCTTT. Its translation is CASSPLGQGALNTEAFF.

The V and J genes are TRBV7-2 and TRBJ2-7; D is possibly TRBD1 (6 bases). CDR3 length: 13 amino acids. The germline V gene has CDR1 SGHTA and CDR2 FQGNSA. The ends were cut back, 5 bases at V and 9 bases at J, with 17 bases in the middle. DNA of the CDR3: TGTGCCAGCAGCAACCACAAGGGCAGGGGGCAGTACTTC. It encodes CASSNHKGRGQYF.

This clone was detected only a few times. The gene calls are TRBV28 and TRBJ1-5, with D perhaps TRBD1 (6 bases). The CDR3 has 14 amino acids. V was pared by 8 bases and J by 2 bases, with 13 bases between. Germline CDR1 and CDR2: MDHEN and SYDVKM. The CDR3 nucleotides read TGTGCCAGCCTTCCCAGGGGTGGCAATCAGCCCCAGCATTTT. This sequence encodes CASLPRGGNQPQHF.

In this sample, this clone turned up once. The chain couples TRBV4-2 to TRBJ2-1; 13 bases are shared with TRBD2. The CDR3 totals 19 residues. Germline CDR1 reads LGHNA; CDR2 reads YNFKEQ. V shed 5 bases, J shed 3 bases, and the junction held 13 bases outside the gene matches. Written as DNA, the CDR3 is TGTGCCAGCAGCTCCCAAGGACTAGCGGGAGTCACGGGCTACAATGAGCAGTTCTTC. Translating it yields CASSSQGLAGVTGYNEQFF.

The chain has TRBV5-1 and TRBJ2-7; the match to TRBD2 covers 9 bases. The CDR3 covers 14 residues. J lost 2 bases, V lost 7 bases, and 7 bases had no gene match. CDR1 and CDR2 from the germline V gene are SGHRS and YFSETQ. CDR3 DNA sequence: TGCGCCAGCCGCAGGACTAGCGATACCTACGAGCAGTACTTC. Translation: CASRRTSDTYEQYF.

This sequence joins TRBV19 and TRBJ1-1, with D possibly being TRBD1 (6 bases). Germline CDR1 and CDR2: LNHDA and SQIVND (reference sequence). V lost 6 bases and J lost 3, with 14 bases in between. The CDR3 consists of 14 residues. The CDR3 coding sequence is TGTGCCAGTAGCAATACAGGGCGGCACACTGAAGCTTTCTTT. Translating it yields CASSNTGRHTEAFF.

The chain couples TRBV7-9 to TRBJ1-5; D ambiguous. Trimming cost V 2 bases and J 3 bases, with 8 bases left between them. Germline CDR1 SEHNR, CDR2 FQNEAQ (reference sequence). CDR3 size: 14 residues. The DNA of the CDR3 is TGTGCCAGCAGCTTACTTTCCGTCAATCAGCCCCAGCATTTT. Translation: CASSLLSVNQPQHF.

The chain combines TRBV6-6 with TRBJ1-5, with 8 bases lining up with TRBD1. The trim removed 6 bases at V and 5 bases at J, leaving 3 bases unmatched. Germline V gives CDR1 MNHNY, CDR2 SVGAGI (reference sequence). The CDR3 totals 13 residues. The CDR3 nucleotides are TGTGCCAGCAGCCCGACAGGGGATCAGCCCCAGCATTTT. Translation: CASSPTGDQPQHF.

The CDR3 here is CASSYGTGLGTGELFF. Written as DNA, the CDR3 is TGTGCCAGCAGCTATGGGACAGGGTTAGGCACCGGGGAGCTGTTTTTT. The V and J genes are TRBV7-2 and TRBJ2-2; the match to TRBD1 covers 9 bases. With 4 bases clipped from V and 4 bases from J, the junction kept 7 bases outside the gene matches. The CDR3 runs 16 residues. Germline CDR1 SGHTA, CDR2 FQGNSA.

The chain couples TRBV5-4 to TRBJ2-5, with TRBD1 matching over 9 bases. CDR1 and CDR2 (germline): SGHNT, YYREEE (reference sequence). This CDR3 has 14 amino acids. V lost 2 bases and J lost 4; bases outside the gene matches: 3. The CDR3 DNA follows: TGTGCCAGCAGCTTTAACAGGGGGCTAGAGACCCAGTACTTC. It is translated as CASSFNRGLETQYF. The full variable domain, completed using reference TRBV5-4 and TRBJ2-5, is ETGVTQSPTHLIKTRGQQVTLRCSSQSGHNTVSWYQQALGQGPQFIFQYYREEENGRGNFPPRFSGLQFPNYSSELNVNALELDDSALYLCASSFNRGLETQYFGPGTRLLVL.

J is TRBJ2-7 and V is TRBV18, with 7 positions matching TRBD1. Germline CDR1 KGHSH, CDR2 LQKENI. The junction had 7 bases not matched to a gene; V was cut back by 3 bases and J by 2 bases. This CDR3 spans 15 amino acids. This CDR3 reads CASSPFGQATYEQYF. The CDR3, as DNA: TGTGCCAGCTCACCTTTTGGACAGGCCACCTACGAGCAGTACTTC.

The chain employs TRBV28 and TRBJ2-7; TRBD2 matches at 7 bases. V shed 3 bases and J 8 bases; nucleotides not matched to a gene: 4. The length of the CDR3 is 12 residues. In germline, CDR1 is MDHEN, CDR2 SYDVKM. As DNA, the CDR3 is TGTGCCAGCAGTTTTGGGGGGGGTAAGCAGTACTTC. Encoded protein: CASSFGGGKQYF.

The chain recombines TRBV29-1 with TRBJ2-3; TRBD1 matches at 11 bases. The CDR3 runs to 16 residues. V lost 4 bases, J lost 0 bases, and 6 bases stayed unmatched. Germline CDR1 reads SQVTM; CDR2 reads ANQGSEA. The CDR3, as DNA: TGCAGCGTTGTAACGGGACAGGGGGGTAGCACAGATACGCAGTATTTT. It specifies CSVVTGQGGSTDTQYF.

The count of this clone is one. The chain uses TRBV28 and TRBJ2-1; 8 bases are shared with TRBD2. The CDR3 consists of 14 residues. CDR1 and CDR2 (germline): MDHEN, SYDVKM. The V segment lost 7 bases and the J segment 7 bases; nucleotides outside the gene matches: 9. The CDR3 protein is CASNQREKINEQFF. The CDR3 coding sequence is TGTGCCAGCAATCAGCGGGAGAAGATTAATGAGCAGTTCTTC.

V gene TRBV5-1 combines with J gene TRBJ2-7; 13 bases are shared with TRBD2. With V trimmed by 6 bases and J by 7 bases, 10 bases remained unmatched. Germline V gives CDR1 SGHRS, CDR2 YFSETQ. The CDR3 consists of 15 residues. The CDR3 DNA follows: TGCGCCAGCAACCTCGGACTAGCGGGAGTGCGTGAGCAGTACTTC. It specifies CASNLGLAGVREQYF. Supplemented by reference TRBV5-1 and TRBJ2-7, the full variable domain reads KAGVTQTPRYLIKTRGQQVTLSCSPISGHRSVSWYQQTPGQGLQFLFEYFSETQRNKGNFPGRFSGRQFSNSRSEMNVSTLELGDSALYLCASNLGLAGVREQYFGPGTRLTVT.

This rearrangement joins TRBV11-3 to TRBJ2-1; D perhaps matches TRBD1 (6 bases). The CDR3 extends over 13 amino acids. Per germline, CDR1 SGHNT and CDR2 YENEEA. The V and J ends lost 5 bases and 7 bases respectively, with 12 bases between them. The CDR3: CASSKPGQNEQFF. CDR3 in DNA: TGTGCCAGCAGCAAACCGGGACAAAATGAGCAGTTCTTC.

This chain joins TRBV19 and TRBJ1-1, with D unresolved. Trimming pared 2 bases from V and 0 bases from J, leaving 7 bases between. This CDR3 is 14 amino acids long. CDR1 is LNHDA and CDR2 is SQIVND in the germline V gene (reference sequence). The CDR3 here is CASSIKNLNTEAFF. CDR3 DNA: TGTGCCAGTAGTATAAAGAACTTGAACACTGAAGCTTTCTTT.

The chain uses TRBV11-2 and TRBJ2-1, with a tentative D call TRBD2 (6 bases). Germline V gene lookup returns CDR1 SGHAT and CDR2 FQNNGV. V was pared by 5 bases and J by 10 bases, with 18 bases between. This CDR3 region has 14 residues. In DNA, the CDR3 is TGTGCCAGCAGCACGGGACTGGTAAATTTGGAGCAGTTCTTC. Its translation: CASSTGLVNLEQFF.

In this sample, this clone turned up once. The CDR3 loop is CAWSTGLGYGYTF. The CDR3 nucleotides are TGTGCCTGGAGTACAGGGTTGGGCTATGGCTACACCTTC. The V and J genes are TRBV30 and TRBJ1-2; D may be TRBD1 (6 bases). Germline V gene data show CDR1 as GTSNPN and CDR2 as SVGIG (reference sequence). V was cut by 2 bases and J by 4 bases, with 11 bases left in between. This CDR3 region has 13 residues.

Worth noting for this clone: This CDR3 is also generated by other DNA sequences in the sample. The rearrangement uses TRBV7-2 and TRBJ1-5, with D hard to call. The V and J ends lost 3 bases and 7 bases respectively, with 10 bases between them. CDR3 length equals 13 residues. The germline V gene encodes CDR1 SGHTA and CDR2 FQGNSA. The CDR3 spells CASSLRGNQPQHF. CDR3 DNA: TGTGCCAGCAGCTTGCGAGGGAACCAGCCCCAGCATTTT.

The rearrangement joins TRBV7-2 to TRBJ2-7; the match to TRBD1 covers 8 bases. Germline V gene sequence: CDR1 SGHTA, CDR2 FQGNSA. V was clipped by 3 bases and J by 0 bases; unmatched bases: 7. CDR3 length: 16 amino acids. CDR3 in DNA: TGTGCCAGCAGCTTTGGACAGGGCCCCCCCTCCTACGAGCAGTACTTC. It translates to CASSFGQGPPSYEQYF. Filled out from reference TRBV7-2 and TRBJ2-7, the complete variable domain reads GAGVSQSPSNKVTEKGKDVELRCDPISGHTALYWYRQSLGQGLEFLIYFQGNSAPDKSGLPSDRFSAERTGGSVSTLTIQRTQQEDSAVYLCASSFGQGPPSYEQYFGPGTRLTVT.

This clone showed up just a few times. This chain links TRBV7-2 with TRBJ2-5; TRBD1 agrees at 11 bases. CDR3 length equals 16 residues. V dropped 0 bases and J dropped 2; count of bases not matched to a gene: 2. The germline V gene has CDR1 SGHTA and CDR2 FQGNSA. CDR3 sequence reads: CASSLAGTGGQETQYF. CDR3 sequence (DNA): TGTGCCAGCAGCTTAGCCGGGACAGGGGGACAAGAGACCCAGTACTTC.